This T cell receptor (beta chain) is drawn from a study of chemoradiotherapy in HPV16-positive cancers. The study, taken as a whole, reports: Candidate HPV-specific clones and E7-related TCR motifs grew in tumor during treatment.

A remark on this clone: Its target is unknown.

TCRdb's table, derived via immunoSEQ multiplex PCR, lists solely in-frame clones and lacks some. The table records tens of thousands of clones, about 92% of them present only once. The input for sequencing was blood, taken from a patient who underwent chemoradiotherapy. This clonotype was obtained from a human donor with HPV-associated anogenital cancer.

In DNA, the CDR3 is TGTGCCTGGATGGTAGCCAAAAACATTCAGTACTTC. Translated, it gives CAWMVAKNIQYF. This chain uses TRBV30 with TRBJ2-4; D is unresolved. The length of the CDR3 is 12 residues. V gave up 4 bases and J gave up 0 bases, with 4 bases separating them. Germline CDR1 and CDR2: GTSNPN and SVGIG (reference sequence).